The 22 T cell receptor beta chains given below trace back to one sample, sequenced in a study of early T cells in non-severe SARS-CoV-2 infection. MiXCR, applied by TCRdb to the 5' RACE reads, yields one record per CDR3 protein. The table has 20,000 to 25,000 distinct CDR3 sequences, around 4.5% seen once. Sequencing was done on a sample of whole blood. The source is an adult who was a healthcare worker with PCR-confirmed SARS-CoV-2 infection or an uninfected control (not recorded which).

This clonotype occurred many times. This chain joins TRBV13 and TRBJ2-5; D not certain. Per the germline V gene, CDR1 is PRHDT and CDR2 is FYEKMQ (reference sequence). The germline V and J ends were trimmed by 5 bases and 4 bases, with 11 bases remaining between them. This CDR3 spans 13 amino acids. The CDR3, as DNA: TGTGCCAGCAGCCCCCGCGGTTTAGAGACCCAGTACTTC. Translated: CASSPRGLETQYF.

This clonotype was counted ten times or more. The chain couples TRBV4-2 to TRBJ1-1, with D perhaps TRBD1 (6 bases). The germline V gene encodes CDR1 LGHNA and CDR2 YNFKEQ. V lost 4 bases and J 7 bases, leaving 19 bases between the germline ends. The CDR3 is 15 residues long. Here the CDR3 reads CASSRIEGGDYEAFF. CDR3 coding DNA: TGTGCCAGCAGCCGAATTGAGGGGGGGGATTATGAAGCTTTCTTT.

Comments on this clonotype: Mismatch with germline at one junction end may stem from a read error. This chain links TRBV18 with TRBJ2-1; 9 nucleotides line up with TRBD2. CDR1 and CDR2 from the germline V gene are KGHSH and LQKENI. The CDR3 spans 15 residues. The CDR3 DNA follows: TGTGCCAGCTCATCACCGGGACTAGCTTCCAATGAGCAGTTCTTC. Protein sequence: CASSSPGLASNEQFF.

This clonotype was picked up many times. CDR3 bases: TGTGCCAGCAGTTTATGGGGACAGCCGTACTCCTACGAGCAGTACTTC. Translated, it gives CASSLWGQPYSYEQYF. The chain joins TRBV27 to TRBJ2-7; the match to TRBD1 covers 7 bases. Germline V gene data show CDR1 as MNHEY and CDR2 as SMNVEV (reference sequence). There are 16 residues in the CDR3. Germline trimming cut 1 base from V and 0 bases from J; bases unmatched to any gene: 6.

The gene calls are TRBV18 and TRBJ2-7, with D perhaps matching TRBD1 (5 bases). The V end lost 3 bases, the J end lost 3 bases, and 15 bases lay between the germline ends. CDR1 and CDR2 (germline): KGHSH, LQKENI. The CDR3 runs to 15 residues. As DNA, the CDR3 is TGTGCCAGCTCACCCAACCAGAGACAGATCTACGAGCAGTACTTC. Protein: CASSPNQRQIYEQYF.

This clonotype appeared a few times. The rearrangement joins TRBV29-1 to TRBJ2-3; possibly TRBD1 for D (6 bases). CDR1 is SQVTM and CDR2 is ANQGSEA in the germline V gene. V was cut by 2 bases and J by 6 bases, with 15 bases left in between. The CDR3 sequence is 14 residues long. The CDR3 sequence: CSVELDPTGDTQYF. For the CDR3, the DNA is TGCAGCGTTGAATTGGACCCAACAGGGGATACGCAGTATTTT.

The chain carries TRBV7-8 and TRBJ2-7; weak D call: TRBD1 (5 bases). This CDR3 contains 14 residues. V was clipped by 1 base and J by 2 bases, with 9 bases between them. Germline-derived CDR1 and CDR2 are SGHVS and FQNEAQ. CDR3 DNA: TGTGCCAGCAGCTTAGGGGCAGGGCCCTACGAGCAGTACTTC. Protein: CASSLGAGPYEQYF.

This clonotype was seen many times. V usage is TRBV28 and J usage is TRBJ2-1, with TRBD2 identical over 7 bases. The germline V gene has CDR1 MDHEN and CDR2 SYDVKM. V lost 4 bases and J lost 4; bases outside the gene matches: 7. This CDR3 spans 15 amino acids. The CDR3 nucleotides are TGTGCCAGCAGTTCCATTAGCGGGCCTTACAATGAGCAGTTCTTC. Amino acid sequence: CASSSISGPYNEQFF.

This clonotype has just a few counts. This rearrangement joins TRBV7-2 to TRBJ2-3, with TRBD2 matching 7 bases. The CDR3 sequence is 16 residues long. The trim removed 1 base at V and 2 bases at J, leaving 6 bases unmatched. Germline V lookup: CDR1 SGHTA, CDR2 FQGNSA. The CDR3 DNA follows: TGTGCCAGCAGCTTAGGATTTACTAGCGCCACAGATACGCAGTATTTT. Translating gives CASSLGFTSATDTQYF.

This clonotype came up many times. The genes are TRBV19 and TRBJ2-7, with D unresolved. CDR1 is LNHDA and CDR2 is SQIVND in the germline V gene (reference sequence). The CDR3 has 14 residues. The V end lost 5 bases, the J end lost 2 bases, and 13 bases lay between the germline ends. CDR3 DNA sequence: TGTGCCAGTAGTTCAGATTCAGCTACCTACGAGCAGTACTTC. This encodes CASSSDSATYEQYF.

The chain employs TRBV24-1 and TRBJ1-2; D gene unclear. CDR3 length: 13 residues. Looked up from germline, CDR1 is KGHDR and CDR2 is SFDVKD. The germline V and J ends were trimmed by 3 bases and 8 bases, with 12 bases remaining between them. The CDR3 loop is CATSDGQARGYTF. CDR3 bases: TGTGCCACCAGTGATGGGCAGGCGAGGGGCTACACCTTC.

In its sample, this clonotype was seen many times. For the CDR3, the DNA is TGCAGTGCTAGCGCTCGAGTAGCGGGGACAGATACGCAGTATTTT. It translates to CSASARVAGTDTQYF. The chain combines TRBV20-1 with TRBJ2-3; 8 nucleotides match TRBD2. The germline V gene has CDR1 DFQATT and CDR2 SNEGSKA (reference sequence). The CDR3 has 15 residues. The J segment lost 3 bases and the V segment lost 3 bases, leaving 8 bases of the junction unmatched.

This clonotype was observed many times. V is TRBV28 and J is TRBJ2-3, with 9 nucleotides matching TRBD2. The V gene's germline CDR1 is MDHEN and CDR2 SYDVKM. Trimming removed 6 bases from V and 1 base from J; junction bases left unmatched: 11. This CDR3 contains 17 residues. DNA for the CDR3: TGTGCCAGCAGCCCCACCTTAGCGGGAGTCGGCACAGATACGCAGTATTTT. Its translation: CASSPTLAGVGTDTQYF.

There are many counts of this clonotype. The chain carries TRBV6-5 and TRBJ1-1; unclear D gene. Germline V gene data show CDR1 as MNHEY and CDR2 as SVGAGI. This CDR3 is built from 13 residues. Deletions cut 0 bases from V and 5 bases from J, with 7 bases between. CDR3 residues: CASSYSTQTEAFF. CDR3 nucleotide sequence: TGTGCCAGCAGTTACTCGACACAAACTGAAGCTTTCTTT.

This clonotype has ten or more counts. The DNA of the CDR3 is TGTGCCAGCAGCTTGTCCTCCCCCGGGGATGAGCAGTTCTTC. Its protein product is CASSLSSPGDEQFF. The chain carries TRBV5-5 and TRBJ2-1; TRBD2 is a possible D gene (5 bases). The CDR3 has 14 residues. V gave up 1 base and J gave up 8 bases, with 13 bases separating them. The V gene's germline CDR1 is SGHKS and CDR2 YYEKEE (reference sequence).

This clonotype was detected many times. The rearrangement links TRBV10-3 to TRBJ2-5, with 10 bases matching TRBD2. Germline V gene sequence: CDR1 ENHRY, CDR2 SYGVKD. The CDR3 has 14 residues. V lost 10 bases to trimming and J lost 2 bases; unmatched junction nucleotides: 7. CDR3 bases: TGTGCCACCCGACTAGCGGGCAATCAAGAGACCCAGTACTTC. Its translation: CATRLAGNQETQYF.

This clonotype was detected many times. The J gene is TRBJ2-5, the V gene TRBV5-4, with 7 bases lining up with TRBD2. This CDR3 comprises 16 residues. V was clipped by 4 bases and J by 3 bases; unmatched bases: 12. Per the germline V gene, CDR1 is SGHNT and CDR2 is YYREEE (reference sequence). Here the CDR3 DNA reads TGTGCCAGCAGCCCGGGAGGCCCCTCCAACAAAGAGACCCAGTACTTC. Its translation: CASSPGGPSNKETQYF.

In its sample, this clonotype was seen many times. The DNA of the CDR3 is TGTGCCAGCAGTTTAACAGGTGGCTATGGCTACACCTTC. This codes for CASSLTGGYGYTF. The rearrangement joins TRBV12-3 or TRBV12-4 to TRBJ1-2; tentative D call: TRBD1 (5 bases). The CDR3 loop spans 13 amino acids. The V gene lost 2 bases and the J gene lost 4 bases, with 8 bases spanning the gap.

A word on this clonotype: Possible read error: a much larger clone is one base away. The CDR3, as DNA: TGTGCCAGCGGCTCCCTCCGTAGCGGGAGTTACTCCTACGAGCAGTACTTC. It encodes CASGSLRSGSYSYEQYF. The chain uses TRBV11-2 and TRBJ2-7, with 9 bases lining up with TRBD2. The CDR3 has 17 amino acids. Germline trimming cut 8 bases from V and 0 bases from J; bases unmatched to any gene: 14. Germline V gene sequence: CDR1 SGHAT, CDR2 FQNNGV.

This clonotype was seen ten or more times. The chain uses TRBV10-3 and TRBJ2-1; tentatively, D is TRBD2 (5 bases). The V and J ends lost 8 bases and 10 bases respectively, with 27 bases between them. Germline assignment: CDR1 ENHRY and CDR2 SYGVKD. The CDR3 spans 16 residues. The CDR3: CAIAEGPRAGAIEQFF. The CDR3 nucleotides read TGTGCCATCGCCGAAGGGCCAAGGGCGGGCGCAATAGAGCAGTTCTTC.

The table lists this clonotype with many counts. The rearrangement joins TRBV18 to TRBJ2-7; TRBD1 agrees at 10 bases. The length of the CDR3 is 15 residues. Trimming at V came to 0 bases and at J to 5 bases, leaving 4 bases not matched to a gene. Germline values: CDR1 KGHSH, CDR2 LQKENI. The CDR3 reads CASSPPGTGDHEQYF. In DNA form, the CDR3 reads TGTGCCAGCTCACCACCCGGGACAGGGGACCACGAGCAGTACTTC.

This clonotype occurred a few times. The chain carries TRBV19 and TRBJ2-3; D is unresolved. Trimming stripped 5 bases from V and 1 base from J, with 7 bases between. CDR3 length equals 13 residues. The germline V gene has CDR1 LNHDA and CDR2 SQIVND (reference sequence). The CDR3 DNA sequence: TGTGCCAGTAGTCCCCCGGGCACAGATACGCAGTATTTT. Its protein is CASSPPGTDTQYF.